This TCR beta chain was obtained from a study of blood T cell repertoires in COVID-19. Per the study methods: Amplifying reference gene primers gave estimates of nucleated cell counts. The repertoire was sequenced with immunoSEQ multiplex PCR; TCRdb's copy has only in-frame clones and lacks some. That table is the source of V, J and clone size, and D and trimming were worked out from the DNA. The sample lists 95,000 to 150,000 clones; around 90% were seen once. The V and J ends lost 2 bases and 0 bases respectively, with 7 bases between them. Looked up from germline, CDR1 is LGHDT and CDR2 is YNNKEL (reference sequence). The CDR3 totals 14 residues.

The sequence was obtained from a woman aged 45-60 years with active or convalescent COVID-19. Sequencing used peripheral blood. The chain couples TRBV3-1 (or the pseudogene TRBV3-2) to TRBJ1-1; D not certain. Here the CDR3 DNA reads TGTGCCAGCAGCCAAACGGTGATGAACACTGAAGCTTTCTTT. It translates to CASSQTVMNTEAFF.